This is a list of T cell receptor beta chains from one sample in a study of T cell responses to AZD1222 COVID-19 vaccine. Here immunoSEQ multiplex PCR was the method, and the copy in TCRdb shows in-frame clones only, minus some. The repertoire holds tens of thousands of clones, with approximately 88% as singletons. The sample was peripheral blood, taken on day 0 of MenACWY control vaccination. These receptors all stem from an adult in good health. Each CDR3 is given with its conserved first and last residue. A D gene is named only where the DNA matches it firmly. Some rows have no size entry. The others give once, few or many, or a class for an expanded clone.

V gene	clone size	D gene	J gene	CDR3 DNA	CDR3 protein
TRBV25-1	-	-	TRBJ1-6	TGTGCCAGCAGTGAAGGATGGGTTAATTCACCCCTCCACTTT	CASSEGWVNSPLHF
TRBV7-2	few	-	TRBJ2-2	TGTGCCAGCAGCCCCGGGATCACGAACACCGGGGAGCTGTTTTTT	CASSPGITNTGELFF
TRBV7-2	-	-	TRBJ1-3	TGTGCCAGCGGACTCCAGGGGTCAACTGGAAACACCATATATTTT	CASGLQGSTGNTIYF
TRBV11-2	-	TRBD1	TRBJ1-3	TGTGCCAGCAGCTCCGGGACAGGGGGCGAGAACACCATATATTTT	CASSSGTGGENTIYF
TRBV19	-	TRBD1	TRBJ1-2	TGTGCCAGTAGTATCCCGGGACAGGGAACCTACCGGGGATATGGCTACACCTTC	CASSIPGQGTYRGYGYTF
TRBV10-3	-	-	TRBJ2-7	TGTGCCATCGGGTCTGGCGGTTTGGCCCCCACGCAGTACTTC	CAIGSGGLAPTQYF
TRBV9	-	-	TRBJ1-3	TGTGCCAGCAGCGACACACGGAGCTCTGGAAACACCATATATTTT	CASSDTRSSGNTIYF
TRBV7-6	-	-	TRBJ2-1	TGTGCCAGCAGCTTAGTTTCAGAGAAGAATGAGCAGTTCTTC	CASSLVSEKNEQFF
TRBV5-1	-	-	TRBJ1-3	TGCGCCAGCAGCTTGGATGCGCAGGGAAAGAACTCTGGAAACACCATATATTTT	CASSLDAQGKNSGNTIYF
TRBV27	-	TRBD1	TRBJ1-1	TGTGCCAGCAGGGACAGGGGGTGGGAGAACACTGAAGCTTTCTTT	CASRDRGWENTEAFF
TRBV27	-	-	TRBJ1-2	TGTGCCAGCAGTTCTCCAGGGGATAACTATGGCTACACCTTC	CASSSPGDNYGYTF
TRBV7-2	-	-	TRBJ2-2	TGTGCCAGCAGCTTCGGAATGCGGGGGCCAAGGAAGACCGGGGAGCTGTTTTTT	CASSFGMRGPRKTGELFF
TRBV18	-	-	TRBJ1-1	TGTGCCAGCTCACCGGCAGGGGACACTGAAGCTTTCTTT	CASSPAGDTEAFF
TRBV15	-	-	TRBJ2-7	TGTGCCACCAGCAGGGACAAGGGCTACGAGCAGTACTTC	CATSRDKGYEQYF
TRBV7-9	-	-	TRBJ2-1	TGTGCCAGCAGCTTAAAACTGGAAGGCTGGAATGAGCAGTTCTTC	CASSLKLEGWNEQFF
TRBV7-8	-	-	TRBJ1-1	TGTGCCAGCAGCTTAGGACTGCAGTTTGAAGCTTTCTTT	CASSLGLQFEAFF
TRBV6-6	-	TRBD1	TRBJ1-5	TGTGCCAGCAGCTCGGGACAGGGAAACCAGCCCCAGCATTTT	CASSSGQGNQPQHF
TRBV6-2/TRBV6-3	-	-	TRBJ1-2	TGTGCCAGCAGTGCGACTAGGCTTAACTATGGCTACACCTTC	CASSATRLNYGYTF